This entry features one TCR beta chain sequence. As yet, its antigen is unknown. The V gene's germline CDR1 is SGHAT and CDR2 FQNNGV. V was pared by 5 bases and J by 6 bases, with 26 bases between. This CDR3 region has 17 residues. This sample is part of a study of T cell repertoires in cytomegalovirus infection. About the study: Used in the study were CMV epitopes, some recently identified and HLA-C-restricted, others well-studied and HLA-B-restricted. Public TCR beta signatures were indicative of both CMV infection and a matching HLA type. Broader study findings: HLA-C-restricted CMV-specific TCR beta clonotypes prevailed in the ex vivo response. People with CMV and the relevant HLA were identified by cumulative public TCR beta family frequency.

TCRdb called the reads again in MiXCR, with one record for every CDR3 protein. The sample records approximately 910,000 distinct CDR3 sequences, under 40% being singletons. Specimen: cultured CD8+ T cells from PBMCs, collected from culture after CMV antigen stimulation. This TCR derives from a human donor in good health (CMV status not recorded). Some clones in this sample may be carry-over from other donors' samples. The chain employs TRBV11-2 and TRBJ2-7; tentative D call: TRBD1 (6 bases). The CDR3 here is CASSPHPTGLMRGEQYF. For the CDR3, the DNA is TGTGCCAGCAGCCCCCACCCGACAGGATTAATGAGAGGCGAGCAGTACTTC.